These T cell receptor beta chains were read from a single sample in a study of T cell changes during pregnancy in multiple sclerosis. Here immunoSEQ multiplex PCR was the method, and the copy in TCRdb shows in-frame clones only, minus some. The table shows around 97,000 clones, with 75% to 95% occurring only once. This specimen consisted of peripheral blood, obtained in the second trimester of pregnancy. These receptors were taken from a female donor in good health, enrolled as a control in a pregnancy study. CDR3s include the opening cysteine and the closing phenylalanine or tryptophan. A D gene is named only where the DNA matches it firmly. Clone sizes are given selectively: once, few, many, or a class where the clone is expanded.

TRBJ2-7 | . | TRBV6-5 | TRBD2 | CASSYSPSGSYEQYF | TGTGCCAGCAGTTACTCTCCTAGCGGATCCTACGAGCAGTACTTC
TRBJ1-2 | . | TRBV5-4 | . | CASSPPPGGYTF | TGTGCCAGCAGCCCCCCCCCGGGGGGCTACACCTTC
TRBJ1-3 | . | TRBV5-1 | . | CASSPGISGNTIYF | TGCGCCAGCAGCCCGGGGATCTCTGGAAACACCATATATTTT
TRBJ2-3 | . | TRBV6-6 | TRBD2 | CASSYSGTRLSDTQYF | TGTGCCAGCAGTTACTCGGGGACTAGACTCTCAGATACGCAGTATTTT
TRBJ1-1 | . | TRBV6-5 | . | CASSPHAADSRAFF | TGTGCCAGCAGTCCTCATGCTGCCGACAGTCGGGCTTTCTTT
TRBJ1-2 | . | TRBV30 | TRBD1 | CAWSVFRDRAGYTF | TGTGCCTGGAGTGTATTCCGGGACAGGGCTGGCTACACCTTC
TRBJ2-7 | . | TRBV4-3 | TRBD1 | CASSQEGTGISYEQYF | TGCGCCAGCAGCCAAGAAGGGACAGGGATTTCCTACGAGCAGTACTTC
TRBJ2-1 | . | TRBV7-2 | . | CASSSTTSNEQFF | TGTGCCAGCAGCTCGACCACTAGCAATGAGCAGTTCTTC
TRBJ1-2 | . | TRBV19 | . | CASSSLFGYTF | TGTGCCAGTAGTTCCCTTTTTGGCTACACCTTC
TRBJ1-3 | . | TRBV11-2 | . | CASSLEGANFGNTIYF | TGTGCCAGCAGCTTAGAGGGGGCTAATTTTGGAAACACCATATATTTT
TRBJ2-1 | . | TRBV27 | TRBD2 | CASRPLGSGRMYNEQFF | TGTGCCAGCAGACCGCTTGGTAGCGGGAGGATGTACAATGAGCAGTTCTTC
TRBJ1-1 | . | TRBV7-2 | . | CASSLARGKLTEAFF | TGTGCCAGCAGCTTAGCTCGGGGTAAGCTGACTGAAGCTTTCTTT
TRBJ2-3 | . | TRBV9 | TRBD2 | CASSLGTTPRDTQYF | TGTGCCAGCAGCCTCGGGACTACCCCACGAGATACGCAGTATTTT
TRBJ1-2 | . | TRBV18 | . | CASSLVGQDPNYGYTF | TGTGCCAGCTCACTTGTAGGACAAGACCCTAACTATGGCTACACCTTC
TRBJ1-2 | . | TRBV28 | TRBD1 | CASSFSGTGWEGYTF | TGTGCCAGCAGTTTTTCCGGGACAGGATGGGAAGGCTACACCTTC
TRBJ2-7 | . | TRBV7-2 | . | CASSLVAGPYEGQYF | TGTGCCAGCAGCTTAGTGGCGGGACCTTACGAAGGGCAGTACTTC
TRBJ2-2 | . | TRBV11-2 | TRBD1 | CASSPDRVNTGELFF | TGTGCCAGCAGCCCGGACAGGGTCAACACCGGGGAGCTGTTTTTT
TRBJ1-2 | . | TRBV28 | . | CASSLDGPRGYTF | TGTGCCAGCAGTTTAGACGGTCCGCGGGGCTACACCTTC
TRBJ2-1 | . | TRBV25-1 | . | CASSRQGSLDEQFF | TGTGCCAGCAGTCGGCAGGGATCCCTTGATGAGCAGTTCTTC
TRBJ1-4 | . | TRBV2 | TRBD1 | CASSRVGRGLANEKLFF | TGTGCCTCGAGCAGGGTGGGCAGGGGGCTAGCTAATGAAAAACTGTTTTTT
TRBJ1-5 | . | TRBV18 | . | CASSPSGASNQPQHF | TGTGCCAGCTCACCTTCAGGGGCTAGCAATCAGCCCCAGCATTTT
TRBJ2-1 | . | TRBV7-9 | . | CASSSTLRVGYNEQFF | TGTGCCAGCAGCTCTACCCTCAGGGTGGGCTACAATGAGCAGTTCTTC
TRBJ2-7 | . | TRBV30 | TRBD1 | CAWRRQGGPWEQYF | TGTGCCTGGAGACGACAGGGGGGGCCTTGGGAGCAGTACTTC
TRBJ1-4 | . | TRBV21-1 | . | CASSRLGGQGATNEKLFF | TGTGCCAGCAGCCGTCTTGGGGGTCAGGGGGCTACTAATGAAAAACTGTTTTTT
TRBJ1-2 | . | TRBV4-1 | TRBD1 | CASSQKGQGSGYTF | TGCGCCAGCAGCCAAAAAGGACAGGGAAGTGGCTACACCTTC
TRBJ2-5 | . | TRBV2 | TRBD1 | CAGQVQETQYF | TGTGCCGGACAGGTCCAAGAGACCCAGTACTTC
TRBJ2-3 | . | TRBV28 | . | CATSLPGVSPTDTQYF | TGTGCCACTTCCCTCCCGGGAGTCTCACCCACAGATACGCAGTATTTT
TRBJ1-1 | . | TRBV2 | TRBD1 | CASKGDRVRTEAFF | TGTGCCAGCAAAGGGGACAGGGTTCGGACTGAAGCTTTCTTT
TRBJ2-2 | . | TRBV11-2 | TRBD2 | CASSLVSGSSHTGELFF | TGTGCCAGCAGCTTAGTTAGCGGGAGCTCCCACACCGGGGAGCTGTTTTTT
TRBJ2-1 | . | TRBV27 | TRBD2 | CASSLDLAGSRVQFF | TGTGCCAGCAGTTTAGATCTAGCGGGTAGTCGAGTGCAGTTCTTC
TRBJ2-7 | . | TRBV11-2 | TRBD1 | CASSLDFGTGTYEQYF | TGTGCCAGCAGCTTAGATTTCGGGACAGGGACCTACGAGCAGTACTTC
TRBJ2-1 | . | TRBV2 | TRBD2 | CASSGRSGGDSYNEQFF | TGTGCCAGCTCAGGTCGTAGCGGGGGGGACTCCTACAATGAGCAGTTCTTC
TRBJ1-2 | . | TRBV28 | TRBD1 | CASSLITGAALDYGYTF | TGTGCCAGCAGTTTAATCACAGGGGCCGCCTTAGACTATGGCTACACCTTC
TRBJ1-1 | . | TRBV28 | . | CASAPWSGGPVEAFF | TGTGCCAGCGCCCCTTGGAGCGGGGGCCCGGTTGAAGCTTTCTTT
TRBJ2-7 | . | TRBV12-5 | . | CASGFFASYEQYF | TGTGCTAGTGGTTTTTTCGCGTCCTACGAGCAGTACTTC
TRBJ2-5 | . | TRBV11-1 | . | CASSRTVDQETQYF | TGTGCCAGCAGCCGGACAGTGGACCAAGAGACCCAGTACTTC
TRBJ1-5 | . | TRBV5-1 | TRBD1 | CASSLGQGDQPQHF | TGCGCCAGCAGCTTGGGACAGGGGGATCAGCCCCAGCATTTT
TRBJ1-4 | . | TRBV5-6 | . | CASSRNEKLFF | TGTGCCAGCAGCCGTAATGAAAAACTGTTTTTT
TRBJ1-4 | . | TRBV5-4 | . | CASSLGTDEKLFF | TGTGCCAGCAGCTTGGGGACTGATGAAAAACTGTTTTTT
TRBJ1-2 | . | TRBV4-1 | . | CASSQDFASGYGYTF | TGCGCCAGCAGCCAAGATTTCGCCAGCGGCTATGGCTACACCTTC
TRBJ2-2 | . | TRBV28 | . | CASSRPSGGVRTGELFF | TGTGCCAGCAGTCGACCCTCGGGGGGCGTTCGCACCGGGGAGCTGTTTTTT
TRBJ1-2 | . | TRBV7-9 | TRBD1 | CASSLAGDRPYGYTF | TGTGCCAGCAGCTTAGCGGGGGACAGGCCTTATGGCTACACCTTC
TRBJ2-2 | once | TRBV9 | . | CASSVAPGVVNPGELFF | TGTGCCAGCAGCGTAGCCCCGGGGGTGGTTAACCCCGGGGAGCTGTTTTTT
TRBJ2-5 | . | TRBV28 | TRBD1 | CASTFDRTGGETQYF | TGTGCCAGCACCTTCGACCGGACAGGGGGAGAGACCCAGTACTTC
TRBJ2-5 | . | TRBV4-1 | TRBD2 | CASSQDQLAGKQETQYF | TGCGCCAGCAGCCAAGACCAACTAGCGGGGAAACAAGAGACCCAGTACTTC
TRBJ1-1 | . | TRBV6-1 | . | CASSDKMNTEAFF | TGTGCCAGCAGTGATAAAATGAACACTGAAGCTTTCTTT
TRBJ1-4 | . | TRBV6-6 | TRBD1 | CASSLGQLNEKLFF | TGTGCCAGCAGCCTGGGACAGCTTAATGAAAAACTGTTTTTT
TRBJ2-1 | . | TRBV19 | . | CASSITSGSGPYNEQFF | TGTGCCAGTAGTATTACGTCCGGCAGCGGGCCTTACAATGAGCAGTTCTTC
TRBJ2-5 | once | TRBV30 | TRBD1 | CASPWTGEGQETQYF | TGTGCCTCCCCTTGGACAGGGGAGGGCCAAGAGACCCAGTACTTC
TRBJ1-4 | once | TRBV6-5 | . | CASGWAVNEKLFF | TGTGCCAGCGGCTGGGCAGTCAATGAAAAACTGTTTTTT
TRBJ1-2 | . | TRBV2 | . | CASRAEARNYGYTF | TGTGCCAGCAGAGCCGAGGCACGTAACTATGGCTACACCTTC
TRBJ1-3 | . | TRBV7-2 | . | CASSPPDKIGSGNTIYF | TGTGCCAGCAGCCCCCCGGACAAAATTGGCTCTGGAAACACCATATATTTT
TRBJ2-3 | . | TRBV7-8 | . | CASSPLTGGTDTQYF | TGTGCCAGCAGCCCCCTGACGGGAGGCACAGATACGCAGTATTTT
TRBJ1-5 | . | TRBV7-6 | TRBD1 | CASSSGQGRVQPQHF | TGTGCCAGCAGCTCGGGACAGGGCAGGGTCCAGCCCCAGCATTTT